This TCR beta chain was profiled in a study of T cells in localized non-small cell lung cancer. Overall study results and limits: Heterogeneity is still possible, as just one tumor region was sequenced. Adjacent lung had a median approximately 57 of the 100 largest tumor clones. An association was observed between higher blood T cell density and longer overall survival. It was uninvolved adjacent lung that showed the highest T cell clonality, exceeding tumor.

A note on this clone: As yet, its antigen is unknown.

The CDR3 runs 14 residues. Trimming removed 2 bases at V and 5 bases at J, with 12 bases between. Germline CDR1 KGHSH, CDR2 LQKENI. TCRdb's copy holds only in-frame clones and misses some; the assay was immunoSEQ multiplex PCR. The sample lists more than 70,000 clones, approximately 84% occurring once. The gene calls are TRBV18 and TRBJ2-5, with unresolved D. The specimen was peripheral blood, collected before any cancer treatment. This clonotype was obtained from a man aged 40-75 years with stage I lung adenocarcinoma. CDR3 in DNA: TGTGCCAGCTCACCAAGGGCAGGCGCGGAGACCCAGTACTTC. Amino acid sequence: CASSPRAGAETQYF.